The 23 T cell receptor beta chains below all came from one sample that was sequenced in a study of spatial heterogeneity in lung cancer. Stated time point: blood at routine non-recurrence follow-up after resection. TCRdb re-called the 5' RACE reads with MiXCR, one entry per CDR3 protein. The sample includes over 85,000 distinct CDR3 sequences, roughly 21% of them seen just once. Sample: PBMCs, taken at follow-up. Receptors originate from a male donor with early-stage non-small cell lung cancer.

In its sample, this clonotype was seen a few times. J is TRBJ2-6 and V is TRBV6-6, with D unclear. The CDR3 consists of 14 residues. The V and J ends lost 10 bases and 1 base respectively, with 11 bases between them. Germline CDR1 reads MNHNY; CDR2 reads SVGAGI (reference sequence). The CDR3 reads CATTVGSGANVLTF. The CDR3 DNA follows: TGTGCCACCACGGTGGGATCTGGGGCCAACGTCCTGACTTTC.

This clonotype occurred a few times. The CDR3 region is CASSFSGAGGQFF. Written as DNA, the CDR3 is TGTGCCAGCAGTTTCTCCGGGGCCGGGGGGCAGTTCTTC. The V gene is TRBV12-3 or TRBV12-4, the J gene TRBJ2-1; D perhaps matches TRBD2 (6 bases). V dropped 3 bases and J dropped 12 bases, with 15 bases sitting between them. This CDR3 is 13 amino acids long.

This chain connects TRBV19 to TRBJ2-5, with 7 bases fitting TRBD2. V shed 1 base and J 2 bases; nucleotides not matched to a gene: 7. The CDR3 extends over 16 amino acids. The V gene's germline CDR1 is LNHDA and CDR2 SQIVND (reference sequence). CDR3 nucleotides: TGTGCCAGTAGTATAGGCCCCCCCGGGGGGCAAGAGACCCAGTACTTC. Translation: CASSIGPPGGQETQYF.

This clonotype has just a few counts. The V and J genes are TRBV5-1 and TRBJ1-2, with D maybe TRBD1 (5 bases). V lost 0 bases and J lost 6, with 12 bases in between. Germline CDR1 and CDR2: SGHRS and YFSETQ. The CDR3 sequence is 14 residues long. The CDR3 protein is CASSLGDQGDGYTF. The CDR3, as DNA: TGCGCCAGCAGCTTGGGAGACCAGGGCGATGGCTACACCTTC.

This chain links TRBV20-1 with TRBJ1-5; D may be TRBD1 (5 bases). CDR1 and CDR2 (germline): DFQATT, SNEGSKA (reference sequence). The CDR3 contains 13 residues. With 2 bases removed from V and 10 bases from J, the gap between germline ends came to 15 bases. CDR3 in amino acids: CSARPGPSLPQHF. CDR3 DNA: TGCAGTGCTAGACCGGGGCCCAGTCTTCCCCAGCATTTT.

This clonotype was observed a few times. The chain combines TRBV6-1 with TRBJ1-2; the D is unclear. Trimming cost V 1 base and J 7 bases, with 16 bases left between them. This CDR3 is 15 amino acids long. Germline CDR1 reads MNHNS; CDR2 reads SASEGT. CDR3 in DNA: TGTGCCAGCAGTGAAGGGACCTTTTTTTCGGTTGGCTACACCTTC. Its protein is CASSEGTFFSVGYTF.

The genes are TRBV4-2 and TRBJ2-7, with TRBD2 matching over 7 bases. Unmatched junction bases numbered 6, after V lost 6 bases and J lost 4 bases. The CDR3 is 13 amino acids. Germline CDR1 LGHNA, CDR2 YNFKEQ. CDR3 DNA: TGTGCCAGCAGTGCGGGAGATAGGTACGAGCAGTACTTC. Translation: CASSAGDRYEQYF.

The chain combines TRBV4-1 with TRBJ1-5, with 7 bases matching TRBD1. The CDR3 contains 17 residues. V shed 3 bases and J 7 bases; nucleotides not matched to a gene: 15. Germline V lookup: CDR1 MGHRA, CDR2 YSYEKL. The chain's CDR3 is CASSQPGTRGLRQPQHF. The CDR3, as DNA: TGCGCCAGCAGCCAGCCAGGGACCAGGGGGTTAAGGCAGCCCCAGCATTTT.

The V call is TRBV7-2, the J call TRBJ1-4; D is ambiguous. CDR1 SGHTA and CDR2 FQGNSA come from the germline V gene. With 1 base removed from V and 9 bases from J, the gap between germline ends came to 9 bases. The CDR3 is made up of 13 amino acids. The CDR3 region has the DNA TGTGCCAGCAGCTTAGTCCAGACGAAAAAACTGTTTTTT. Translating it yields CASSLVQTKKLFF.

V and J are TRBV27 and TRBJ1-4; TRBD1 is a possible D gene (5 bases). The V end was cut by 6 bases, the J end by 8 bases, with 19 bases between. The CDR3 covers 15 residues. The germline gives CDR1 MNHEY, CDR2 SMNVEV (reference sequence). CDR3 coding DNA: TGTGCCAGCAGCGCCGCAGGGAGAGTGGGGGAAAAACTGTTTTTT. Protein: CASSAAGRVGEKLFF.

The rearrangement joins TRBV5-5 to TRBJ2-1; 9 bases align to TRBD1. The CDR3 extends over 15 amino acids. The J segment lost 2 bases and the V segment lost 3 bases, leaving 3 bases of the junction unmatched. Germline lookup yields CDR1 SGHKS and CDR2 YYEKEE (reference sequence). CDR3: CASSWGQGAYNEQFF. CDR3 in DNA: TGTGCCAGCAGCTGGGGACAGGGTGCCTACAATGAGCAGTTCTTC.

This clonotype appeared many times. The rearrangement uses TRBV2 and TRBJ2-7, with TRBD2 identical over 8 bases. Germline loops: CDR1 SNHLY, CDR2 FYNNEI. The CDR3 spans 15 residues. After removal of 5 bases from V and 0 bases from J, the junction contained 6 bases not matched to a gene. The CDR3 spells CASSFSLAVSYEQYF. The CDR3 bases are TGTGCCAGCAGTTTTTCACTAGCGGTCTCCTACGAGCAGTACTTC.

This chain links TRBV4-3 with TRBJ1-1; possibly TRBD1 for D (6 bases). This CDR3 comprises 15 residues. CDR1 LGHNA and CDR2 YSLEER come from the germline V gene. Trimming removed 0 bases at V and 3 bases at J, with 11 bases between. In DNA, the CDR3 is TGCGCCAGCAGCCAAGAAAGGGGGGCTGACACTGAAGCTTTCTTT. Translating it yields CASSQERGADTEAFF.

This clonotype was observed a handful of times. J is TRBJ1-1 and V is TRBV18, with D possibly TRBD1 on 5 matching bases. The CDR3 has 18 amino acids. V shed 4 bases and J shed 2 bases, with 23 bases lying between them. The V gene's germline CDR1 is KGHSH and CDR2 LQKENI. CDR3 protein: CASSRVAIRQGENTEAFF. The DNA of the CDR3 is TGTGCCAGCTCACGGGTAGCAATACGGCAGGGCGAAAACACTGAAGCTTTCTTT. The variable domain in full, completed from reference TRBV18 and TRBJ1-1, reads NAGVMQNPRHLVRRRGQEARLRCSPMKGHSHVYWYRQLPEEGLKFMVYLQKENIIDESGMPKERFSAEFPKEGPSILRIQQVVRGDSAAYFCASSRVAIRQGENTEAFFGQGTRLTVV.

The chain's CDR3 is CASLATVSGNTIYF. The CDR3 DNA is TGTGCCAGCCTCGCGACAGTTTCTGGAAACACCATATATTTT. V gene TRBV12-3 or TRBV12-4 combines with J gene TRBJ1-3; TRBD1 might be the D (5 bases). The CDR3 contains 14 residues. V was pared by 8 bases and J by 1 base, with 12 bases between.

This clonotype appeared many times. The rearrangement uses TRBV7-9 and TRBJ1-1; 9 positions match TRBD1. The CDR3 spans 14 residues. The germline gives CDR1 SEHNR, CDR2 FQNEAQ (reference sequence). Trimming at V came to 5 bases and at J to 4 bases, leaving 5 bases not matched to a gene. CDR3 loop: CASSLTGGITEAFF. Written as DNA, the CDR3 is TGTGCCAGCAGCCTTACAGGGGGCATCACTGAAGCTTTCTTT.

The CDR3 here is CASSQGGSNEKLFF. The CDR3 DNA follows: TGTGCCAGCAGCCAAGGCGGGTCCAATGAAAAACTGTTTTTT. J is TRBJ1-4 and V is TRBV3-1; D gene unclear. With 1 base removed from V and 5 bases from J, the gap between germline ends came to 8 bases. The CDR3 extends over 14 amino acids. CDR1 and CDR2 (germline): LGHDT, YNNKEL (reference sequence). The full variable domain, in which reference TRBV3-1 and TRBJ1-4 provide the parts outside the CDR3, is DTAVSQTPKYLVTQMGNDKSIKCEQNLGHDTMYWYKQDSKKFLKIMFSYNNKELIINETVPNRFSPKSPDKAHLNLHINSLELGDSAVYFCASSQGGSNEKLFFGSGTQLSVL.

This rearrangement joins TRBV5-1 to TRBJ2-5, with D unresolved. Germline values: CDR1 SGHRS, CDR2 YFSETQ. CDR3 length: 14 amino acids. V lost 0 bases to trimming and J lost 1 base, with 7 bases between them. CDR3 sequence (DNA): TGCGCCAGCAGCTTGGGCAGCAGCCAAGAGACCCAGTACTTC. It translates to CASSLGSSQETQYF. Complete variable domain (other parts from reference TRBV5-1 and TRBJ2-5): KAGVTQTPRYLIKTRGQQVTLSCSPISGHRSVSWYQQTPGQGLQFLFEYFSETQRNKGNFPGRFSGRQFSNSRSEMNVSTLELGDSALYLCASSLGSSQETQYFGPGTRLLVL.

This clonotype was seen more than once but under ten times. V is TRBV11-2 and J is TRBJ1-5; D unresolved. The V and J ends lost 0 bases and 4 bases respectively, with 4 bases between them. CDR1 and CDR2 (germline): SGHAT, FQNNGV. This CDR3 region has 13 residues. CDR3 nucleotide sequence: TGTGCCAGCAGCTTAGACATTAATCAGCCCCAGCATTTT. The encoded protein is CASSLDINQPQHF. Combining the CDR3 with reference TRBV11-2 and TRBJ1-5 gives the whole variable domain EAGVAQSPRYKIIEKRQSVAFWCNPISGHATLYWYQQILGQGPKLLIQFQNNGVVDDSQLPKDRFSAERLKGVDSTLKIQPAKLEDSAVYLCASSLDINQPQHFGDGTRLSIL.

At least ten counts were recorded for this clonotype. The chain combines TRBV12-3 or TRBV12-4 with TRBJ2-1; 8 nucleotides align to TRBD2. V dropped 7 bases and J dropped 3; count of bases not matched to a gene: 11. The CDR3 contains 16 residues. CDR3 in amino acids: CASTLTPSGYYNEQFF. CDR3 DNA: TGTGCCAGCACCTTAACCCCTAGCGGGTACTACAATGAGCAGTTCTTC.

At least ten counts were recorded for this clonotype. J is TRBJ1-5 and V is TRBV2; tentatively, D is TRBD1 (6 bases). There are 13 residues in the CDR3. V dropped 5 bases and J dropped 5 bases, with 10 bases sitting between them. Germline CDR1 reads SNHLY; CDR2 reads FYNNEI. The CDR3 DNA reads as TGTGCCAGCAGTACAGGGTCCCATCAGCCCCAGCATTTT. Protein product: CASSTGSHQPQHF.

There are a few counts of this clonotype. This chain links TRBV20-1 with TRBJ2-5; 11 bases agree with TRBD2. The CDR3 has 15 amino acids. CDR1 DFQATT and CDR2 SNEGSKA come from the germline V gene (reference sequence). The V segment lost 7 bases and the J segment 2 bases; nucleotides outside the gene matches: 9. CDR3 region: CSGGMGLAVQETQYF. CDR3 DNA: TGCAGTGGGGGGATGGGACTAGCGGTACAAGAGACCCAGTACTTC.

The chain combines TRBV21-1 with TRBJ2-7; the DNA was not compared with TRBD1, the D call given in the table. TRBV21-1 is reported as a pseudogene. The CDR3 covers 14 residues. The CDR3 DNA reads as TGTGCCAGCAGCCGCGGACAGGGGTCGGGCGAGCAGTACTTC. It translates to CASSRGQGSGEQYF.